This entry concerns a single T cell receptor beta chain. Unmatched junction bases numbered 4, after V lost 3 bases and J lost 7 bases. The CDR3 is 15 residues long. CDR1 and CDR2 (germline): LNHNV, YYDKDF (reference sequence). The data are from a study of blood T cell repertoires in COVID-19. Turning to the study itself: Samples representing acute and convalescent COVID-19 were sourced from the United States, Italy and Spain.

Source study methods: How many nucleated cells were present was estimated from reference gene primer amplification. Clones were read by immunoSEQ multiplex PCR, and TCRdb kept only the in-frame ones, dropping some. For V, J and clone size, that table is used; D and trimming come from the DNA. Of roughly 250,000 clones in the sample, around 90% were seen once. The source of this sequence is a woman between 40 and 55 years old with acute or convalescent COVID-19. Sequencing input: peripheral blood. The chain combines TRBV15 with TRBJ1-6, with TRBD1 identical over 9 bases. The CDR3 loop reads CATSRGQGRNSPLHF. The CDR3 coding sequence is TGTGCCACCAGCAGGGGACAGGGTAGGAATTCACCCCTCCACTTT.